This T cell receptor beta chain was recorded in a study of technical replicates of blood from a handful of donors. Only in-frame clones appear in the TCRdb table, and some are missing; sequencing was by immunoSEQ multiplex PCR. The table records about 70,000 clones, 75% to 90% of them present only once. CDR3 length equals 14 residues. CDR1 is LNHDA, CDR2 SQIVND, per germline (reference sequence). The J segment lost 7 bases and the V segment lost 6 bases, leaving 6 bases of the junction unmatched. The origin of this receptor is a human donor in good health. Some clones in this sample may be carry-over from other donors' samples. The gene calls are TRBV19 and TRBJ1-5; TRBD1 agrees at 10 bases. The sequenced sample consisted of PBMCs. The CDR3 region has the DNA TGTGCCAGTAGGCCGACAGGGGGCTTGCAGCCCCAGCATTTT. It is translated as CASRPTGGLQPQHF.